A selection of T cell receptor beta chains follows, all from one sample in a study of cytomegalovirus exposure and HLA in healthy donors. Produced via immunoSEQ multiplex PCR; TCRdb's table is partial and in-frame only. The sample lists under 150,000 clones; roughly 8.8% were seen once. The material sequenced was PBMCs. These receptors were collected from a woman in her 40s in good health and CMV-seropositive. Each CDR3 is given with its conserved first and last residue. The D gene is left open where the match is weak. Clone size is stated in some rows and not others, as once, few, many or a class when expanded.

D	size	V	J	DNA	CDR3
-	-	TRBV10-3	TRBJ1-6	TGTGCCATCAGTGACAGGGCTGAGGATTCACCCCTCCACTTT	CAISDRAEDSPLHF
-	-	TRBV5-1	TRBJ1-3	TGCGCCAGCAGCGTTGGAGCTGGAAACACCATATATTTT	CASSVGAGNTIYF
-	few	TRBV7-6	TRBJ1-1	TGTGCCAGCAGCTTATATGGAGAGAACACTGAAGCTTTCTTT	CASSLYGENTEAFF
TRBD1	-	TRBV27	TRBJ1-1	TGTGCCAGCAGTCTGATCGACAGGGGAGGGAAAGCTTTCTTT	CASSLIDRGGKAFF
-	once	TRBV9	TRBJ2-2	TGTGCCAGCAGCCCACAGATCGGGGGGAACACCGGGGAGCTGTTTTTT	CASSPQIGGNTGELFF
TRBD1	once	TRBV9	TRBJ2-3	TGTGCCAGCAGCGTAGACAGGGGGGCAACAGATACGCAGTATTTT	CASSVDRGATDTQYF
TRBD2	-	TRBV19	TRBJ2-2	TGTGCCAGTACCAGGGGACTAGGGGACTACGCCACAACCGGGGAGCTGTTTTTT	CASTRGLGDYATTGELFF
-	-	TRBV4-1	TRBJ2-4	TGCGCCAGCAGCCAAGATCAAGGAGGGCTGGGGTCCAAAAACATTCAGTACTTC	CASSQDQGGLGSKNIQYF
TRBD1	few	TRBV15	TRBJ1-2	TGTGCCACCAGCACCAGGGACAGTTATGGCTACACCTTC	CATSTRDSYGYTF
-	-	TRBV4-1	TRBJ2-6	TGCGCCAGCAGCCAAGATGCAGGGGCGGGGGCCAACGTCCTGACTTTC	CASSQDAGAGANVLTF
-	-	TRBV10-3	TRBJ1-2	TGTGCCATCAGGCCAAGCCTGGTCGACTATGGCTACACCTTC	CAIRPSLVDYGYTF
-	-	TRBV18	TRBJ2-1	TGTGCCAGCTCACGGGAGACAGGAGGTGAGCAGTTCTTC	CASSRETGGEQFF
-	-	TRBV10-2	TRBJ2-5	TGCGCCAGCAGTGAGTCCGGTGCGACAGCCCAAGAGACCCAGTACTTC	CASSESGATAQETQYF
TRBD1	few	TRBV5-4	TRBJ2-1	TGTGCCAGCAGCCCCAGGAAGGGGGCGGCAGGGGCCAATGAGCAGTTCTTC	CASSPRKGAAGANEQFF
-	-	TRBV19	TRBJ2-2	TGTGCCAGGTCCTCGGGACAGAACACCGGGGAGCTGTTTTTT	CARSSGQNTGELFF
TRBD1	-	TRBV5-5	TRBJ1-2	TGTGCCAGCAGCGGCGGAAGACAGGGTAGTGCTGGCTACACCTTC	CASSGGRQGSAGYTF
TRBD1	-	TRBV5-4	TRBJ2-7	TGTGCCAGCAGCTTGGCAGACAGGGCAAACTACGAGCAGTACTTC	CASSLADRANYEQYF
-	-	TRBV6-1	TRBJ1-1	TGTGCCAGCAGTAACTATGCGTCCCAGAACACTGAAGCTTTCTTT	CASSNYASQNTEAFF
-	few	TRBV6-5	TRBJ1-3	TGTGCCAGCAGTTACTCTACTTCTGGAAACACCATATATTTT	CASSYSTSGNTIYF
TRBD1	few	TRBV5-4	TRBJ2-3	TGTGCCAGCAGCTCGAAGGGACAGGCTATCTTAAGGGGCACAGATACGCAGTATTTT	CASSSKGQAILRGTDTQYF
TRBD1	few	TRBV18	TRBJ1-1	TGTGCCAGCTCACCTTCTAGGCAGGGGGCGAGCACTGAAGCTTTCTTT	CASSPSRQGASTEAFF
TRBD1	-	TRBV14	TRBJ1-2	TGTGCCAGCAGCCACCGGGGCGGGACAGGGGGCTACACCTTC	CASSHRGGTGGYTF